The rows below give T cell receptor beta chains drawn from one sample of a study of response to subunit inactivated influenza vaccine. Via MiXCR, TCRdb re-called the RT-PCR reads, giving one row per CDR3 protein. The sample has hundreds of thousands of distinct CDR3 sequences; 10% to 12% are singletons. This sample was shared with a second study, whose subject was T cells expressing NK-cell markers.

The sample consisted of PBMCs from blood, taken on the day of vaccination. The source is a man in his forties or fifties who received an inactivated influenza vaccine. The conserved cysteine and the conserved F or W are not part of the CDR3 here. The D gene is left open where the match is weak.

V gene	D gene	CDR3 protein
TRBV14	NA	ASSPLGGGSSYT
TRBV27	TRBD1	ASSLSAGTGYYEQY
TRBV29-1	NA	SVRQSYEQY
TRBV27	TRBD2	ASPQRQVQTSGTSLYNEQF
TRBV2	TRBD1	ASKGTGQNEQF
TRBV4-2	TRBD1	ASSSGGGEKLF
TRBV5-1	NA	ASSLVPQGGTQQETQY
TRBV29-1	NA	SVGPRGGRTGGDTQY
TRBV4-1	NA	ASSQFHLRRGPEAF
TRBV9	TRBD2	ASSVGSGSYEQY
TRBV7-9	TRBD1	ASSDRDRGFMNTEAF
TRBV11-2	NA	ASSPSGYPSETQY
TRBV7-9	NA	ASSSTMGTEAF
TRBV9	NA	ASSVEVGNNEQF
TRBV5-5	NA	ASSLGYTGEAF
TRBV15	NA	ATSREQLDTQY
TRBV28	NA	ATRSGGAGAITEAF
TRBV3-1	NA	ASSHTSTEAF
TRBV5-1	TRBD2	ASSLRVSGGYEQY
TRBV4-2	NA	ASSQEGWGWETQY
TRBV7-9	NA	ASSHPGTDTQY
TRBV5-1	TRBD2	ASSQGTSRETQY
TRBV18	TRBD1	ASDRGDTGELF
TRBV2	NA	ASKGGPRSNQPQH
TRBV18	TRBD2	ASSTLAGESYNEQF
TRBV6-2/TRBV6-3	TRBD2	ASSEGLAGIGRDTQY
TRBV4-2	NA	ASSQDAGVLFNSPLH
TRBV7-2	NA	ASSPFQRETQY
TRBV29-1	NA	SVEVISGNTIY
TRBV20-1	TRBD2	SAREGTTTRDTQY
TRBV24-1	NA	ATSSTEHYEQY
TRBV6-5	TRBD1	ASSWDRSGPQH
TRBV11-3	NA	ASSFDGSTDTQY
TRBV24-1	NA	ATSAGRFDGSETQY
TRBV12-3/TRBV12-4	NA	ASSLGLGSGYT